These 16 T cell receptor beta chains came from one sample sequenced in a study of vaccination effects on CD4 cells after COVID-19 (dated by TCRdb to 2022 to 2024). The library was produced with the immunoSEQ multiplex PCR assay. Entries here come from immuneACCESS through TCRdb and include only in-frame sequences with V and J called. Some clones fail to appear in such tables; in the studies checked, an unresolved V gene covers under half of the shortfall, and the cause of the remainder is unknown. Present in this sample are some 69,000 clones, roughly four fifths of which were seen just once. The ten largest make up roughly 2% of the sample. These receptors' targets are unknown. After 10 to 11 days of culture, CD4+ T cells were isolated with the EasySep CD4+ T cell isolation kit. Each participant received two doses of an mRNA SARS-CoV-2 vaccine, either BNT162b2 or mRNA-1273. Sequences were derived from CD4+ T cells from PBMCs cultured without peptide, sampled after COVID-19 vaccination. These receptors were collected from a human donor who received a COVID-19 vaccine.

The chain combines TRBV7-9 with TRBJ2-4; D is perhaps TRBD1 (6 bases). This CDR3 region has 14 residues. V lost 5 bases to trimming and J lost 5 bases, with 13 bases between them. The germline CDR1 and CDR2 sequences are SEHNR and FQNEAQ (reference sequence). CDR3 loop: CASSPARTENIQYF. Written as DNA, the CDR3 is TGTGCCAGCAGCCCAGCGCGGACAGAAAACATTCAGTACTTC.

Only a few counts were recorded for this clone. J is TRBJ1-6 and V is TRBV28; 10 nucleotides line up with TRBD1. Germline-derived CDR1 and CDR2 are MDHEN and SYDVKM. V lost 8 bases, J lost 8 bases, and 6 bases stayed unmatched. CDR3 length: 14 residues. The CDR3 region is CASSPGQGYSPLHF. In DNA form, the CDR3 reads TGTGCCAGCTCTCCGGGACAGGGGTATTCACCCCTCCACTTT.

The genes are TRBV25-1 and TRBJ1-1; D uncertain. Deletions cut 6 bases from V and 1 base from J, with 18 bases between. This CDR3 contains 16 residues. Germline assignment: CDR1 MGHDK and CDR2 SYGVNS. Here the CDR3 reads CASSRRTPGGNTEAFF. The CDR3 coding sequence is TGTGCCAGCAGCCGGAGGACTCCCGGCGGGAACACTGAAGCTTTCTTT.

J is TRBJ2-5 and V is TRBV7-9, with a possible D match to TRBD2 (7 bases). Deletions cut 5 bases from V and 4 bases from J, with 11 bases between. Germline CDR1 reads SEHNR; CDR2 reads FQNEAQ (reference sequence). The length of the CDR3 is 13 residues. The CDR3 DNA follows: TGTGCCAGCAGCCCGGGGGGCCTAGAGACCCAGTACTTC. This encodes CASSPGGLETQYF.

This clone turned up a few times. The V call is TRBV27, the J call TRBJ1-4; D is unclear. This CDR3 region has 14 residues. V gave up 2 bases and J gave up 0 bases, with 4 bases separating them. The germline gives CDR1 MNHEY, CDR2 SMNVEV (reference sequence). The DNA for the CDR3 is TGTGCCAGCAGTTTAGCAGCAACTAATGAAAAACTGTTTTTT. Translation: CASSLAATNEKLFF.

This chain uses TRBV6-5 with TRBJ1-2; D might be TRBD1 (6 bases). Trimming took 2 bases from V and 8 from J, leaving 12 bases between them. This CDR3 contains 13 residues. Germline loops: CDR1 MNHEY, CDR2 SVGAGI. The CDR3 spells CASSYGWGGGYTF. The CDR3 DNA follows: TGTGCCAGCAGTTACGGGTGGGGGGGCGGCTACACCTTC.

By frequency in the sample, this clone is medium-sized (0.01 to 0.1%). V is TRBV6-5 and J is TRBJ1-2, with 7 bases fitting TRBD1. CDR1 is MNHEY, CDR2 SVGAGI, per germline. With 6 bases clipped from V and 4 bases from J, the junction kept 8 bases outside the gene matches. CDR3 length equals 14 residues. This chain's CDR3 is CASRSTGQVYGYTF. In DNA form, the CDR3 reads TGTGCCAGCAGATCGACAGGGCAAGTCTATGGCTACACCTTC.

V and J are TRBV2 and TRBJ1-2; 8 positions match TRBD1. V was clipped by 4 bases and J by 7 bases; unmatched bases: 23. Germline-derived CDR1 and CDR2 are SNHLY and FYNNEI. The CDR3 runs 19 residues. The CDR3 loop reads CASSVFALYTGQGMGGYTF. CDR3 coding DNA: TGTGCCAGCAGTGTCTTCGCCCTCTACACCGGACAGGGAATGGGTGGCTACACCTTC.

The genes are TRBV24-1 and TRBJ2-3; 10 bases match TRBD1. Germline V gene data show CDR1 as KGHDR and CDR2 as SFDVKD. The CDR3 contains 18 residues. The V and J ends lost 4 bases and 3 bases, in that order; junction bases with no gene match: 12. The CDR3 nucleotides read TGTGCCACCAGTGACTTACCGGGACAGGGGTTGGGGACAGATACGCAGTATTTT. It translates to CATSDLPGQGLGTDTQYF.

This chain's CDR3 is CASGLGDRGLYGYTF. The CDR3 coding sequence is TGTGCTAGTGGTTTGGGGGACAGGGGACTGTATGGCTACACCTTC. V is TRBV12-5 and J is TRBJ1-2, with TRBD1 matching 10 bases. Per germline, CDR1 LGHNT and CDR2 FRNRAP. This CDR3 contains 15 residues. The V and J ends lost 1 base and 5 bases, in that order; junction bases with no gene match: 4.

V gene TRBV7-2 combines with J gene TRBJ2-1, with D unclear. The CDR3 is made up of 14 amino acids. Germline lookup yields CDR1 SGHTA and CDR2 FQGNSA. Trimming pared 5 bases from V and 7 bases from J, leaving 15 bases between. CDR3: CASSPRQTVNEQFF. The CDR3 coding sequence is TGTGCCAGCAGCCCCCGCCAGACTGTAAATGAGCAGTTCTTC.

The chain has TRBV2 and TRBJ2-7, with 8 bases identical to TRBD1. There are 12 residues in the CDR3. Germline V gene sequence: CDR1 SNHLY, CDR2 FYNNEI. The CDR3 region has the DNA TGTGCCAGCCAACTTACCCCGGGACAGGATAACGTC. It is translated as CASQLTPGQDNV.

The chain combines TRBV9 with TRBJ2-5; D is perhaps TRBD1 (6 bases). Germline assignment: CDR1 SGDLS and CDR2 YYNGEE. The V and J ends lost 1 base and 4 bases respectively, with 11 bases between them. CDR3 length equals 14 residues. The CDR3 DNA sequence: TGTGCCAGCAGCGTACCAGGGGCGACAGAGACCCAGTACTTC. It codes for CASSVPGATETQYF.

This clone occurred a few times. The chain couples TRBV9 to TRBJ2-3; D could derive from TRBD1 or TRBD2 (5 bases each). The V end lost 2 bases, the J end lost 7 bases, and 14 bases lay between the germline ends. The V gene's germline CDR1 is SGDLS and CDR2 YYNGEE. This CDR3 contains 14 residues. The DNA of the CDR3 is TGTGCCAGCAGCGTGGGGACCCCGGCCAATACGCAGTATTTT. Its protein is CASSVGTPANTQYF.

This chain joins TRBV6-4 and TRBJ2-1, with no clear D. From germline, CDR1 is MRHNA and CDR2 SNTAGT. This CDR3 has 15 amino acids. V lost 5 bases to trimming and J lost 0 bases, with 11 bases between them. The CDR3 protein is CASSSAPNSYNEQFF. CDR3 bases: TGTGCCAGCAGTTCGGCTCCCAACTCCTACAATGAGCAGTTCTTC.

This clone was observed a single time. The genes are TRBV24-1 and TRBJ2-6, with D uncertain. The CDR3 is 16 residues long. CDR1 is KGHDR and CDR2 is SFDVKD in the germline V gene. Trimming removed 2 bases from V and 2 bases from J, with 9 bases in between. Written as DNA, the CDR3 is TGTGCCACCAGTGATTCATTTAGGGCTGGGGCCAACGTCCTGACTTTC. Translation: CATSDSFRAGANVLTF.